This T cell receptor (beta chain) was recovered during a study of Tregs in tolerant kidney transplant recipients. This clone was seen only a few times. As yet, its antigen is unknown. The nonmyeloablative bone marrow transplants came from related graft donors, with transient mixed chimerism. Unstimulated Tregs (CD4+CD25+CD127-) and CD4+CD25- non-Tregs were sorted from PBMCs. The germline CDR1 and CDR2 sequences are MDHEN and SYDVKM. Trimming pared 3 bases from V and 1 base from J, leaving 10 bases between. This CDR3 spans 15 amino acids. The study, taken as a whole, reports: In tolerant patients, donor-specific Tregs outgrew total Tregs, suggesting antigen-driven expansion.

Produced via immunoSEQ multiplex PCR; TCRdb's table is partial and in-frame only. The data contain 50,000 to 65,000 clones, 70% to 90% of them seen just once; the ten biggest clones take up under 4.5%. The chain combines TRBV28 with TRBJ1-3, with a tentative D call TRBD1 (5 bases). Sequencing was performed on CD4+ T cells from blood (PBMCs), taken 6 months after the transplant. The receptor was derived from a human patient who received a combined kidney and bone marrow transplant. Some T cells may have originated in the graft donor. The CDR3 DNA reads TGTGCCAGCAGTTTTGTTTCAGGGTCTGGAAACACCATATATTTT. Its protein product is CASSFVSGSGNTIYF.